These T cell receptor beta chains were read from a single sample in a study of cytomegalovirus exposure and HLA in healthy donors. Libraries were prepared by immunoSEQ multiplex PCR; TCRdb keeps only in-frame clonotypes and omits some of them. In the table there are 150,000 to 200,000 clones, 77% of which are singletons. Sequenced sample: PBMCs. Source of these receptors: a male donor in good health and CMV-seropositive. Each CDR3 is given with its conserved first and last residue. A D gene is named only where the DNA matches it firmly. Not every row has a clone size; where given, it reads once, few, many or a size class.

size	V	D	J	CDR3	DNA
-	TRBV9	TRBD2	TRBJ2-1	CASSPVASGGYNEQFF	TGTGCCAGCAGTCCTGTCGCTAGCGGGGGGTACAATGAGCAGTTCTTC
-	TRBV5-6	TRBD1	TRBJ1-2	CASSFRDSLNYGYTF	TGTGCCAGCAGCTTCCGGGACAGCCTGAACTATGGCTACACCTTC
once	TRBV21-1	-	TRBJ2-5	CASSGGAQYF	TGTGCCAGCAGCGGGGGGGCCCAGTACTTC
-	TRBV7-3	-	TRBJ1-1	CASSLGGGSEAFF	TGTGCCAGCAGCTTAGGGGGAGGATCTGAAGCTTTCTTT
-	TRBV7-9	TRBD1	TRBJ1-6	CASSSRQGNSPLHF	TGTGCCAGCAGCTCCCGACAGGGGAATTCACCCCTCCACTTT
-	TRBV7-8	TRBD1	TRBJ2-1	CATSPRDRPYNEQFF	TGTGCCACCTCCCCCCGGGACAGACCCTACAATGAGCAGTTCTTC
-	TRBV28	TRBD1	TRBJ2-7	CASSLSGQTFYEQYF	TGTGCCAGCAGTTTATCGGGACAGACCTTCTACGAGCAGTACTTC
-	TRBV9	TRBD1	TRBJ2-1	CASSGTGVYPYNEQFF	TGTGCCAGCAGCGGAACAGGGGTTTATCCCTACAATGAGCAGTTCTTC
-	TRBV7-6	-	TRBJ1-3	CASSSDPSGYLPGNTIYF	TGTGCCAGCAGCTCCGACCCCTCAGGGTACCTGCCTGGAAACACCATATATTTT
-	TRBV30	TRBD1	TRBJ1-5	CAWSVRAGGEPQHF	TGTGCCTGGAGTGTACGTGCAGGGGGCGAGCCCCAGCATTTT
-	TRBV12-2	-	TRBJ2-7	CASRIPSGLEIYEQYF	TGTGCAAGTCGCATACCCTCGGGACTAGAGATCTACGAGCAGTACTTC
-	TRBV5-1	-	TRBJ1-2	CASPEGEVGSNYGYTF	TGCGCTAGCCCGGAAGGAGAGGTCGGTTCTAACTATGGCTACACCTTC
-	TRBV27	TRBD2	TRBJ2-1	CASSSWGGTSGSDEQFF	TGTGCCAGCAGTTCGTGGGGAGGGACTAGCGGGTCCGATGAGCAGTTCTTC
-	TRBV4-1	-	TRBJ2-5	CASSQGSVYQETQYF	TGCGCCAGCAGCCAAGGGAGCGTGTACCAAGAGACCCAGTACTTC
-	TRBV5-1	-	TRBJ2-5	CASSLPRGRETQYF	TGCGCCAGCAGCTTGCCCAGGGGACGAGAGACCCAGTACTTC
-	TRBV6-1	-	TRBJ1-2	CASSEGPRRGLGYTF	TGTGCCAGCAGTGAAGGCCCCCGCCGAGGGTTAGGCTACACCTTC
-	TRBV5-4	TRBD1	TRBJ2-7	CASSFDRGKTYEQYF	TGTGCCAGCAGCTTCGACAGGGGGAAAACCTACGAGCAGTACTTC
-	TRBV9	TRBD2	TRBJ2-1	CASNLAGGNNEQFF	TGTGCCAGTAATCTAGCGGGGGGGAACAATGAGCAGTTCTTC
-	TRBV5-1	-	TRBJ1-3	CASSLEQFSSGNTIYF	TGCGCCAGCAGCTTGGAACAGTTCAGCTCTGGAAACACCATATATTTT
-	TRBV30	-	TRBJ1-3	CAWCEVVGNTIYF	TGTGCCTGGTGCGAGGTTGTTGGAAACACCATATATTTT
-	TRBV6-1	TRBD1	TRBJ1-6	CASTLGQENSPLHF	TGTGCCAGCACATTGGGACAGGAAAATTCACCCCTCCACTTT
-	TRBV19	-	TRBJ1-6	CASSSVGNSPLHF	TGTGCCAGTAGTAGTGTCGGTAATTCACCCCTCCACTTT
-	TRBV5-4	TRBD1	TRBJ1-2	CASYPGGTGYGYTF	TGTGCCAGCTACCCCGGGGGGACAGGCTATGGCTACACCTTC
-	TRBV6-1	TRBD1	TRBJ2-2	CASSEENRGIGELFF	TGTGCCAGCAGTGAAGAAAACAGGGGGATCGGGGAGCTGTTTTTT
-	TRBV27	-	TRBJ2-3	CASSLGITDTQYF	TGTGCCAGCAGTTTAGGCATCACAGATACGCAGTATTTT
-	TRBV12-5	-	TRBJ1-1	CAGGRAEGAEAFF	TGTGCTGGGGGGAGGGCCGAGGGAGCTGAAGCTTTCTTT
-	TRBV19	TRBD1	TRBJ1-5	CASSSRRFDRGGDQPQHF	TGTGCCAGTAGTTCCCGGCGGTTTGACAGGGGGGGCGATCAGCCCCAGCATTTT